This T cell receptor beta chain was captured in a study of shared clonotypes between healthy human individuals. On this clone itself: What it binds is unknown.

Study-wide results and limits: An anticipated effect of sequencing depth on clonotype sharing among donors was recognized.

Every subset had its genomic DNA shared out evenly among several immunoSEQ plates. The authors' processing: Junction-only sequences without quality scores were provided by ImmunoSEQ, so filtering was different. Only in-frame clones appear in the TCRdb table, and some are missing; sequencing was by immunoSEQ multiplex PCR. V and J calls and clone size follow that table, whereas D and trimming were derived from the DNA. This sample has over 1.4 million clones; more than 95% occur once, and the top ten carry 0.95% to 1.5%. The germline V and J ends were trimmed by 3 bases and 5 bases, with 13 bases remaining between them. CDR3 length: 14 residues. Germline lookup yields CDR1 KGHSH and CDR2 LQKENI.

This chain links TRBV18 with TRBJ1-2; D may be TRBD1 (6 bases). The sample comprised naive CD4+ T cells sorted from blood. Subset of the sample: CD45RA+ positively selected. The receptor comes from a man under 40 in good health. CDR3 residues: CASSPFGGEYGYTF. The CDR3 region has the DNA TGTGCCAGCTCACCTTTCGGGGGCGAGTATGGCTACACCTTC.